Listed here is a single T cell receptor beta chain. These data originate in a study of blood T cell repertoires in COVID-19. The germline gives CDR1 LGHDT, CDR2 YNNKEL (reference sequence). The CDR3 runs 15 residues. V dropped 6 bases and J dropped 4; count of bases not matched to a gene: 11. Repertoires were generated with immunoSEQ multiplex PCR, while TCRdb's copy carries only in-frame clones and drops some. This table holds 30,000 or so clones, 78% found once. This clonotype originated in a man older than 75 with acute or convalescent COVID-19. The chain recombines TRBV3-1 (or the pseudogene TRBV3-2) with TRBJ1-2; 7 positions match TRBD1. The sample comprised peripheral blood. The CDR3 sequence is CASSRQGTYPYGYTF. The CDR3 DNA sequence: TGTGCCAGCAGTCGACAGGGTACTTACCCCTATGGCTACACCTTC.